Shown below are 32 T cell receptor beta chains from a single sample sequenced in a study of T cells after yellow fever vaccination. A single record per CDR3 protein comes from TCRdb applying MiXCR to the 5' RACE reads. The repertoire holds roughly 400,000 distinct CDR3 sequences, with around 20% as singletons. The specimen comprised PBMCs, sampled before the yellow fever booster vaccination. The receptors originated from a man in his late teens or twenties who received the YFV17D yellow fever vaccine.

Only a few counts were recorded for this clonotype. This chain links TRBV18 with TRBJ2-7; 7 nucleotides match TRBD1. This CDR3 comprises 15 residues. J was trimmed by 4 bases and V by 3 bases; bases with no gene match: 9. CDR1 KGHSH and CDR2 LQKENI come from the germline V gene. Written as DNA, the CDR3 is TGTGCCAGCTCACCTGGTTCGACAGGGACGTACGAGCAGTACGTC. It specifies CASSPGSTGTYEQYV.

The CDR3 reads CASSLAVQGSYNEQFF. CDR3 nucleotides: TGCGCCAGCAGCTTGGCAGTTCAGGGTTCCTACAATGAGCAGTTCTTC. The chain is built from TRBV5-1 and TRBJ2-1; a weak D match, TRBD1 (5 bases). The V end lost 0 bases, the J end lost 1 base, and 11 bases lay between the germline ends. In germline, CDR1 is SGHRS, CDR2 YFSETQ. The CDR3 contains 16 residues.

The chain links TRBV10-3 to TRBJ2-1; the match to TRBD2 covers 7 bases. CDR1 is ENHRY and CDR2 is SYGVKD in the germline V gene. The V gene end was trimmed by 4 bases and the J gene end by 0 bases; junction bases not matched to a gene: 6. This CDR3 has 16 amino acids. CDR3 sequence (DNA): TGTGCCATCAGTGGGGAGGGTAGACGCTCCTACAATGAGCAGTTCTTC. Translated: CAISGEGRRSYNEQFF.

This clonotype was counted only a few times. This chain uses TRBV9 with TRBJ1-5; a possible D gene is TRBD1 (6 bases). Trimming took off 1 base at V and 8 bases at J, with 13 bases between the two ends. Germline V gene data show CDR1 as SGDLS and CDR2 as YYNGEE. CDR3 length: 14 residues. In DNA form, the CDR3 reads TGTGCCAGCAGCGTATCCGGGGGCCGGGAGCCCCAGCATTTT. Translation gives CASSVSGGREPQHF. Full variable domain (missing parts from reference TRBV9 and TRBJ1-5): DSGVTQTPKHLITATGQRVTLRCSPRSGDLSVYWYQQSLDQGLQFLIQYYNGEERAKGNILERFSAQQFPDLHSELNLSSLELGDSALYFCASSVSGGREPQHFGDGTRLSIL.

This clonotype has more than one count but fewer than ten. V and J are TRBV6-5 and TRBJ1-1; D may be TRBD1 (6 bases). Trimming left V 3 bases short and J 4 bases short, with 9 bases between. This CDR3 is built from 13 residues. Germline CDR1 MNHEY, CDR2 SVGAGI. The CDR3 spells CASSYWGATEAFF. Here the CDR3 DNA reads TGTGCCAGCAGTTATTGGGGGGCCACTGAAGCTTTCTTT.

In its sample, this clonotype was seen a few times. J is TRBJ2-1 and V is TRBV20-1; 13 nucleotides agree with TRBD2. The CDR3 loop spans 14 amino acids. J lost 7 bases, V lost 5 bases, and 5 bases had no gene match. Germline CDR1 reads DFQATT; CDR2 reads SNEGSKA (reference sequence). The CDR3 DNA reads TGCAGTGCTTCCGGGACTAGCGGGGAAAATGAGCAGTTCTTC. This codes for CSASGTSGENEQFF.

This chain connects TRBV24-1 to TRBJ2-7, with a possible D match to TRBD1 (6 bases). In germline, CDR1 is KGHDR, CDR2 SFDVKD. V was clipped by 0 bases and J by 3 bases, with 17 bases between them. This CDR3 spans 17 amino acids. CDR3 amino acids: CATSDLSENRDGYEQYV. The CDR3 DNA reads as TGTGCCACCAGTGATTTGTCCGAGAACAGGGACGGCTACGAGCAGTACGTC.

The chain combines TRBV9 with TRBJ1-3; D perhaps matches TRBD1 (6 bases). This CDR3 comprises 14 residues. Germline V gives CDR1 SGDLS, CDR2 YYNGEE. V lost 0 bases and J 3 bases, leaving 7 bases between the germline ends. CDR3 residues: CASSVGQDGNTIYF. CDR3 sequence (DNA): TGTGCCAGCAGCGTAGGACAGGATGGAAACACCATATATTTT. Looking up the rest from reference TRBV9 and TRBJ1-3 gives the full variable domain: DSGVTQTPKHLITATGQRVTLRCSPRSGDLSVYWYQQSLDQGLQFLIQYYNGEERAKGNILERFSAQQFPDLHSELNLSSLELGDSALYFCASSVGQDGNTIYFGEGSWLTVV.

This clonotype was found many times. The chain joins TRBV20-1 to TRBJ2-3, with TRBD2 matching 11 bases. Germline-derived CDR1 and CDR2 are DFQATT and SNEGSKA (reference sequence). The CDR3 runs to 14 residues. J lost 4 bases, V lost 5 bases, and 5 bases had no gene match. CDR3 loop: CSAGLAGGPDTQYF. The CDR3 DNA reads as TGCAGTGCTGGGTTAGCGGGGGGGCCAGATACGCAGTATTTT.

This chain joins TRBV6-5 and TRBJ2-7; D remains unclear. Germline V CDR1 and CDR2: MNHEY, SVGAGI. The CDR3 covers 14 residues. Trimming removed 6 bases from V and 2 bases from J, with 14 bases in between. DNA for the CDR3: TGTGCCAGCAGGTCTCAGAGGAGAACCTACGAGCAGTACTTC. Amino acid sequence: CASRSQRRTYEQYF.

V and J are TRBV9 and TRBJ2-7, with a weak D call TRBD2 (5 bases). This CDR3 region has 14 residues. Trimming took 4 bases from V and 6 from J, leaving 17 bases between them. CDR1 is SGDLS, CDR2 YYNGEE, per germline. The CDR3 region is CASSLTGSLGEQYF. The CDR3 nucleotides read TGTGCCAGCAGCCTAACGGGGAGTTTAGGCGAGCAGTACTTC.

This chain links TRBV20-1 with TRBJ1-4, with 8 bases fitting TRBD1. Germline trimming cut 3 bases from V and 4 bases from J; bases unmatched to any gene: 4. Looked up from germline, CDR1 is DFQATT and CDR2 is SNEGSKA (reference sequence). This CDR3 region has 14 residues. CDR3 bases: TGCAGTGCTAGTCCGGGACAGGATAATGAAAAACTGTTTTTT. Its translation: CSASPGQDNEKLFF.

The chain links TRBV20-1 to TRBJ2-7; TRBD1 aligns across 8 bases. Per germline, CDR1 DFQATT and CDR2 SNEGSKA (reference sequence). V lost 3 bases, J lost 5 bases, and 3 bases stayed unmatched. CDR3 length: 12 residues. The CDR3 region is CSARDRVDEQYF. Here the CDR3 DNA reads TGCAGTGCTAGGGACAGGGTGGACGAGCAGTACTTC.

This clonotype was seen more than once but under ten times. The chain uses TRBV7-9 and TRBJ2-1; the D gene is possibly TRBD1 (6 bases). Trimming shortened V by 4 bases and J by 3 bases, and 16 bases separated the two germline ends. The CDR3 is 16 residues long. Per germline, CDR1 SEHNR and CDR2 FQNEAQ (reference sequence). Written as DNA, the CDR3 is TGTGCCAGCAGCTCCGCAAGGACAGCGATCTACAATGAGCAGTTCTTC. It codes for CASSSARTAIYNEQFF.

This clonotype was counted a few times. J is TRBJ2-7 and V is TRBV18, with D perhaps matching TRBD1 or TRBD2 (5 bases each). Germline CDR1 reads KGHSH; CDR2 reads LQKENI. V was trimmed by 3 bases and J by 6 bases, leaving 9 bases between them. The CDR3 runs 12 residues. CDR3 bases: TGTGCCAGCTCACCGGGGGACGCCGAGCAGTACGTC. Translating gives CASSPGDAEQYV.

The J gene is TRBJ2-3, the V gene TRBV10-3, with 7 bases identical to TRBD2. V was clipped by 6 bases and J by 3 bases; unmatched bases: 12. The CDR3 runs 16 residues. In germline, CDR1 is ENHRY, CDR2 SYGVKD. CDR3 sequence: CAIRPGTTIETDTQYF. CDR3 in DNA: TGTGCCATCAGGCCCGGGACTACAATCGAAACAGATACGCAGTATTTT.

This clonotype was observed a few times. The chain uses TRBV5-1 and TRBJ2-7; 9 bases map to TRBD1. Germline V gives CDR1 SGHRS, CDR2 YFSETQ. The CDR3 has 16 amino acids. Trimming cost V 4 bases and J 6 bases; bases outside gene matches: 14. The CDR3 is CASSRSTGGIYREQYV. The CDR3 DNA reads as TGCGCCAGCAGCAGAAGCACAGGGGGCATCTATCGCGAGCAGTACGTC.

Comment on this clonotype: This CDR3 is missing its conserved last phenylalanine or tryptophan, likely due to a read error. No DNA is shown, since the ends of the CDR3 on it are uncertain; the CDR3 is the one TCRdb lists. J is TRBJ2-7 and V is TRBV5-5; TRBD1, the D gene given by the table, was not confirmed from the DNA. The CDR3 totals 12 residues, both ends included. Germline CDR1 is SGHKS and CDR2 is YYEKEE (reference sequence). CDR3 region: CASHLDGFSGRM.

This clonotype was observed a handful of times. The CDR3 spells CASSLAFEEKLFF. CDR3 bases: TGCGCCAGCAGCTTGGCCTTTGAAGAAAAACTGTTTTTT. The chain couples TRBV5-1 to TRBJ1-4; no reliable D call. Looked up from germline, CDR1 is SGHRS and CDR2 is YFSETQ. V was shortened by 0 bases and J by 8 bases, with 8 bases between the two germline ends. This CDR3 is 13 amino acids long.

The genes are TRBV29-1 and TRBJ1-3, with unresolved D. CDR1 and CDR2 (germline): SQVTM, ANQGSEA. V shed 6 bases and J shed 3 bases, with 6 bases lying between them. The CDR3 length is 11 residues. The CDR3 here is CSVQIGNTIYF. CDR3 nucleotides: TGCAGCGTACAGATTGGAAACACCATATATTTT.

This clonotype has at least ten counts. A junction end diverges from the germline sequence, so it may reflect a read error. The chain joins TRBV12-3 or TRBV12-4 to TRBJ2-1; 7 nucleotides match TRBD1. This CDR3 comprises 15 residues. In DNA form, the CDR3 reads TGCGCCAGCAGCCTACGGACAGGCGGGTACAATGAGCAGTTCTTC. It is translated as CASSLRTGGYNEQFF.

This clonotype turned up a few times. One end of the junction varies from germline; a read error may be responsible. The chain combines TRBV7-7 with TRBJ2-2; D possibly uses TRBD1 or TRBD2 (5 bases each). Germline CDR1 reads SSHAT; CDR2 reads FNYEAQ (reference sequence). This CDR3 region has 16 residues. The CDR3 protein is CASSLWGDRNTGELFF. The CDR3 DNA reads TGTGCTAGCAGCTTATGGGGAGACAGGAACACCGGGGAGCTGTTTTTT. Variable domain in full (rest from reference TRBV7-7 and TRBJ2-2): GAGVSQSPRYKVTKRGQDVTLRCDPISSHATLYWYQQALGQGPEFLTYFNYEAQPDKSGLPSDRFSAERPEGSISTLTIQRTEQRDSAMYRCASSLWGDRNTGELFFGEGSRLTVL.

There are a few counts of this clonotype. The gene calls are TRBV7-9 and TRBJ2-3; D might be TRBD1 (5 bases). Trimming stripped 3 bases from V and 4 bases from J, with 17 bases between. The CDR3 is 16 residues long. Germline CDR1 is SEHNR and CDR2 is FQNEAQ (reference sequence). The CDR3 here is CASSFLGALGPDTQYF. The CDR3 nucleotides read TGTGCCAGCAGCTTTTTAGGGGCCCTTGGGCCAGATACGCAGTATTTT.

This clonotype occurred a few times. The chain combines TRBV5-1 with TRBJ1-1, with D unresolved. The germline V and J ends were trimmed by 2 bases and 7 bases, with 9 bases remaining between them. The CDR3 extends over 12 amino acids. Germline V gene data show CDR1 as SGHRS and CDR2 as YFSETQ. This CDR3 reads CASSFNTHEAFF. The CDR3 DNA sequence: TGCGCCAGCAGCTTCAATACCCATGAAGCTTTCTTT.

This clonotype was seen a few times. The J gene is TRBJ2-7, the V gene TRBV29-1; D perhaps matches TRBD2 (6 bases). The CDR3 covers 11 residues. CDR1 is SQVTM, CDR2 ANQGSEA, per germline. The V end was cut by 7 bases, the J end by 10 bases, with 17 bases between. CDR3 nucleotides: TGCAGCGCCCTGTGGGGGACTCTTCAGTACGTC. It is translated as CSALWGTLQYV.

V and J are TRBV9 and TRBJ2-5; no firm D call. Per germline, CDR1 SGDLS and CDR2 YYNGEE. This CDR3 comprises 14 residues. V was clipped by 3 bases and J by 5 bases, with 14 bases between them. DNA of the CDR3: TGTGCCAGCAGCGCCTTACGGCCCGGCGAGACCCAGTACTTC. Amino acids: CASSALRPGETQYF.

There are a few counts of this clonotype. The rearrangement links TRBV20-1 to TRBJ1-4; tentatively, D is TRBD1 (6 bases). V dropped 0 bases and J dropped 6 bases, with 11 bases sitting between them. The CDR3 is 14 amino acids. Germline CDR1 reads DFQATT; CDR2 reads SNEGSKA (reference sequence). The CDR3 nucleotides read TGCAGTGCTAGAGACCGGGGGCGCGATGAAAAACTGTTTTTT. This encodes CSARDRGRDEKLFF.

This clonotype has more than one count but fewer than ten. This chain links TRBV11-3 with TRBJ2-3, with 12 bases fitting TRBD2. The J segment lost 4 bases and the V segment lost 0 bases, leaving 5 bases of the junction unmatched. The germline gives CDR1 SGHNT, CDR2 YENEEA. The CDR3 is 17 amino acids. The CDR3, as DNA: TGTGCCAGCAGCTTAGATCTACTAGCGGGGGGTTCAGATACGCAGTATTTT. As protein: CASSLDLLAGGSDTQYF.

This clonotype was seen only a few times. This rearrangement joins TRBV4-2 to TRBJ2-1; 11 nucleotides align to TRBD2. Germline assignment: CDR1 LGHNA and CDR2 YNFKEQ. The CDR3 is 15 residues long. The junction had 4 bases not matched to a gene; V was cut back by 3 bases and J by 6 bases. The CDR3 DNA sequence: TGTGCCAGCAGCCATGTGACTAGCGGGGCCAATGAGCAGTTCTTC. Residues: CASSHVTSGANEQFF.

This clonotype was observed a handful of times. This chain links TRBV12-3 or TRBV12-4 with TRBJ2-4; tentatively, D is TRBD2 (6 bases). The CDR3 consists of 13 residues. V was cut by 3 bases and J by 9 bases, with 12 bases left in between. The CDR3 spells CASSFWGEVIQYF. As DNA, the CDR3 is TGTGCCAGCAGTTTTTGGGGGGAGGTCATTCAGTACTTC.

This clonotype was observed at least ten times. The gene calls are TRBV4-2 and TRBJ1-1; the match to TRBD1 covers 9 bases. The CDR3 extends over 15 amino acids. Trimming removed 4 bases from V and 5 bases from J; junction bases left unmatched: 8. CDR1 LGHNA and CDR2 YNFKEQ come from the germline V gene. Written as DNA, the CDR3 is TGTGCCAGCAGCCGGACCGGGACAGGGAAAACTGAAGCTTTCTTT. Its protein is CASSRTGTGKTEAFF.

The V call is TRBV4-1, the J call TRBJ2-2; possible D gene TRBD2, 5 bases. Trimming shortened V by 0 bases and J by 6 bases, and 5 bases separated the two germline ends. Germline V gives CDR1 MGHRA, CDR2 YSYEKL. The length of the CDR3 is 13 residues. Written as DNA, the CDR3 is TGCGCCAGCAGCCAAGAGGAGGCCGGGGAGCTGTTTTTT. This encodes CASSQEEAGELFF.